The 7 T cell receptor beta chains below were found in one sample sequenced in a study of pediatric ulcerative colitis (dated by TCRdb to the late 2010s). Receptor libraries were prepared by the immunoSEQ multiplex PCR assay. TCRdb holds this immuneACCESS table with in-frame rearrangements only. Some clones are missing; in checked studies, unresolved V genes explain under half, and the rest has no known cause. For this sample the table gives tens of thousands of clones, of which more than 75% were detected only once. The ten largest clones add up to approximately 1.5% of the sample. What was sequenced was blood. The source is a boy under 18 who was a control in a study of pediatric ulcerative colitis.

CDR3 protein: CSGTESNTGELFF. CDR3 nucleotides: TGCAGTGGGACAGAATCGAACACCGGGGAGCTGTTTTTT. The V gene is TRBV29-1, the J gene TRBJ2-2; TRBD1 agrees at 7 bases. CDR1 SQVTM and CDR2 ANQGSEA come from the germline V gene. CDR3 length equals 13 residues.

This chain connects TRBV28 to TRBJ1-1, with 8 bases fitting TRBD1. The CDR3 consists of 15 residues. Germline CDR1 MDHEN, CDR2 SYDVKM. After removal of 4 bases from V and 6 bases from J, the junction contained 10 bases not matched to a gene. The CDR3 DNA follows: TGTGCCAGCAGTTCCACCGGGACAGGAGTGGCTGAAGCTTTCTTT. This encodes CASSSTGTGVAEAFF.

The gene calls are TRBV5-1 and TRBJ2-2; 14 bases are shared with TRBD2. This CDR3 comprises 19 residues. Germline lookup yields CDR1 SGHRS and CDR2 YFSETQ. The V segment lost 0 bases and the J segment 2 bases; nucleotides outside the gene matches: 6. The CDR3 nucleotides are TGCGCCAGCAGCTTGGGGACGGGACTAGCGGGGGTCAACACCGGGGAGCTGTTTTTT. Translated: CASSLGTGLAGVNTGELFF.

V and J are TRBV4-3 and TRBJ1-1; D possibly corresponds to TRBD1 (6 bases). The CDR3 covers 20 residues. The germline gives CDR1 LGHNA, CDR2 YSLEER. V lost 1 base and J 1 base, leaving 25 bases between the germline ends. The CDR3 DNA reads as TGCGCCAGCAGCCAAGCCGGAGGAGGATATCCGGGACACCGGAACACTGAAGCTTTCTTT. Its protein is CASSQAGGGYPGHRNTEAFF.

This rearrangement joins TRBV27 to TRBJ2-1, with TRBD2 matching over 12 bases. Unmatched junction bases numbered 6, after V lost 2 bases and J lost 4 bases. CDR3 length: 17 residues. Germline CDR1 and CDR2: MNHEY and SMNVEV (reference sequence). The CDR3 sequence: CASSLAGGLAGYNEQFF. For the CDR3, the DNA is TGTGCCAGCAGTTTAGCGGGGGGACTAGCGGGTTACAATGAGCAGTTCTTC.

The V call is TRBV9, the J call TRBJ2-1; D is undetermined. V dropped 1 base and J dropped 0 bases, with 17 bases sitting between them. The CDR3 is 18 residues long. Germline V gene data show CDR1 as SGDLS and CDR2 as YYNGEE. The CDR3 here is CASSVRVPGVNSYNEQFF. The CDR3 nucleotides read TGTGCCAGCAGCGTACGGGTCCCTGGGGTTAACTCCTACAATGAGCAGTTCTTC.

V gene TRBV27 combines with J gene TRBJ2-5; D is uncertain. This CDR3 is 11 amino acids long. With 7 bases removed from V and 5 bases from J, the gap between germline ends came to 8 bases. CDR1 and CDR2 from the germline V gene are MNHEY and SMNVEV (reference sequence). The CDR3 DNA is TGTGCCAGCATGTGGATGGAGACCCAGTACTTC. It yields the protein CASMWMETQYF.